The sequence of this TCR beta chain was determined in a study of cytomegalovirus exposure and HLA in healthy donors. About the study: Out of approximately 400 genotyped donors, roughly 78% belonged to the Caucasian-associated ancestry cluster. Findings of the study overall: It was taken for granted in presence/absence analyses that sequencing depth across donors was roughly uniform. Most CMV-associated TCR beta chains were later found to appear HLA-restricted.

The germline CDR1 and CDR2 sequences are SNHLY and FYNNEI. Trimming cost V 4 bases and J 0 bases, with 16 bases left between them. The CDR3 is 17 amino acids. PCR used 60 Vbeta primers and 13 Jbeta primers. Assay used: immunoSEQ multiplex PCR; TCRdb lists only in-frame clones, some missing. The repertoire includes approximately 190,000 clones, roughly 80% of them detected once, and about 0.8% sits in the top ten. This clone was seen only a few times. The antigen remains unidentified. The chain recombines TRBV2 with TRBJ1-3, with D tentatively TRBD1 (5 bases). The sample was PBMCs. This receptor was taken from a young woman in good health and CMV-seronegative. CDR3 nucleotide sequence: TGTGCCAGCAGTGTGACGGGACTCTGGAGCTCTGGAAACACCATATATTTT. Protein product: CASSVTGLWSSGNTIYF.